This TCR beta chain originates from a study of blood T cell repertoires in COVID-19. Whole-study context: Acute and convalescent COVID-19 specimens originated in the United States, Italy and Spain. Sources were T cells, B-cell-depleted T cells, or PBMCs; the material itself was cDNA or gDNA.

The V gene's germline CDR1 is MNHEY and CDR2 SVGAGI. The length of the CDR3 is 14 residues. J was trimmed by 8 bases and V by 5 bases; bases with no gene match: 9. In the original processing: Estimated nucleated cell counts came from reference gene primer amplification. Some clones are missing from TCRdb's copy, which holds only in-frame ones; the method was immunoSEQ multiplex PCR. The DNA gave D and trimming, while V, J and clone size come from that table. The sample lists about 200,000 clones; over 75% were seen once. The sequence came from a man in his forties with active or convalescent COVID-19. J is TRBJ1-2 and V is TRBV6-5; 9 nucleotides agree with TRBD1. Sequencing was done on a sample of peripheral blood. DNA of the CDR3: TGTGCCAGCAGTCCCGACGGACAGGGGTCAGGCTACACCTTC. Protein product: CASSPDGQGSGYTF.